Each of the 32 T cell receptor beta chains below was sequenced from the same sample in a study of molecular identifiers for immune sequencing clone quantification. TCRdb re-called the PCR reads with MiXCR, one entry per CDR3 protein. Of tens of thousands of distinct CDR3 sequences in the sample, over 15% were seen once. The sample comprised naive CD8+ T cells from blood, with Jurkat cell RNA spiked in. The subset denotes: FACS-sorted CD8+CD4-CCR7+CD45RA+ naive T cells. Every receptor here comes from a human donor in good health. Some libraries in this study had Jurkat cell RNA spiked in.

This clonotype has ten or more counts. The rearrangement links TRBV12-3 or TRBV12-4 to TRBJ2-3; tentatively, D is TRBD1 (6 bases). The CDR3 spans 14 residues. Trimming cost V 5 bases and J 0 bases, with 9 bases left between them. For the CDR3, the DNA is TGTGCCAGCAGTATAGGACAGAGCACAGATACGCAGTATTTT. This translates into CASSIGQSTDTQYF.

At least ten counts were recorded for this clonotype. CDR3 sequence: CASSLVYNSGGSEQYF. The CDR3 DNA reads TGTGCCAGCAGCTTAGTCTATAATAGCGGGGGAAGCGAGCAGTACTTC. The J gene is TRBJ2-7, the V gene TRBV7-9; TRBD2 matches at 9 bases. Germline V gives CDR1 SEHNR, CDR2 FQNEAQ (reference sequence). Trimming cost V 1 base and J 6 bases; bases outside gene matches: 10. This CDR3 contains 16 residues.

Many counts were recorded for this clonotype. The gene calls are TRBV14 and TRBJ2-2; D is unclear. V lost 4 bases and J 4 bases, leaving 10 bases between the germline ends. The germline V gene encodes CDR1 SGHDN and CDR2 FVKESK. The length of the CDR3 is 14 residues. The CDR3 loop reads CASSRETFTGELFF. CDR3 DNA: TGTGCCAGCAGCCGCGAAACGTTCACCGGGGAGCTGTTTTTT.

This clonotype was observed many times. The chain links TRBV6-2 or TRBV6-3 to TRBJ2-5, with 7 bases aligning to TRBD2. Germline assignment: CDR1 MNHEY and CDR2 SVGEGT. The CDR3 runs 13 residues. The V gene end was trimmed by 7 bases and the J gene end by 5 bases; junction bases not matched to a gene: 7. The DNA for the CDR3 is TGTGCCAGCACACACACTAGCGAGGAGACCCAGTACTTC. Translating gives CASTHTSEETQYF.

The chain joins TRBV19 to TRBJ2-2; TRBD1 might be the D (6 bases). The length of the CDR3 is 16 residues. V lost 3 bases to trimming and J lost 0 bases, with 11 bases between them. Looked up from germline, CDR1 is LNHDA and CDR2 is SQIVND (reference sequence). The CDR3 is CASSMEQGTNTGELFF. The CDR3 DNA follows: TGTGCCAGTAGTATGGAGCAGGGGACGAACACCGGGGAGCTGTTTTTT.

This clonotype was counted ten times or more. The J gene is TRBJ2-6, the V gene TRBV6-2 or TRBV6-3, with D possibly being TRBD1 (6 bases). Germline loops: CDR1 MNHEY, CDR2 SVGEGT. This CDR3 region has 18 residues. Trimming left V 6 bases short and J 0 bases short, with 18 bases between. The CDR3 bases are TGTGCCAGCAGCTCCCTGACAGGACTCAGCTCTGGGGCCAACGTCCTGACTTTC. Its protein product is CASSSLTGLSSGANVLTF.

Concerning this clonotype itself: This could be a read error, since a much larger clone is one nucleotide away. In DNA form, the CDR3 reads TGTGCCACCAGACGCGGGGAGTCTGGGGCCAACGTCCTGACTTTC. It is translated as CATRRGESGANVLTF. This chain uses TRBV24-1 with TRBJ2-6; possibly TRBD2 for D (6 bases). Trimming left V 7 bases short and J 1 base short, with 10 bases between. Per the germline V gene, CDR1 is KGHDR and CDR2 is SFDVKD. The CDR3 is 15 amino acids.

This clonotype has at least ten counts. The rearrangement joins TRBV4-3 to TRBJ1-2, with no clear D. Trimming cost V 0 bases and J 1 base, with 12 bases left between them. The CDR3 length is 16 residues. Germline CDR1 and CDR2: LGHNA and YSLEER. CDR3: CASSQEAGIINYGYTF. The CDR3 DNA reads as TGCGCCAGCAGCCAAGAGGCCGGAATAATTAACTATGGCTACACCTTC.

The CDR3 nucleotides are TGTGCCAGCAACCCCTGGAGGGTTGGACAGAACACAGATACGCAGTATTTT. Translated, it gives CASNPWRVGQNTDTQYF. The chain joins TRBV7-8 to TRBJ2-3; D tentatively reads TRBD1 or TRBD2 (6 bases each). CDR3 length equals 17 residues. Germline CDR1 SGHVS, CDR2 FQNEAQ. V lost 7 bases, J lost 2 bases, and 22 bases lay in between.

Comments on this clonotype: A junction boundary mismatches the germline segment, possibly from a read error. This sequence joins TRBV5-6 and TRBJ2-4, with unresolved D. The CDR3 extends over 14 amino acids. Germline-derived CDR1 and CDR2 are SGHDT and YYEEEE. The CDR3 here is CGSTPPLAENIQYF. CDR3 in DNA: TGTGGCAGCACCCCACCGTTAGCCGAAAACATTCAGTACTTC.

In its sample, this clonotype was seen many times. The chain employs TRBV29-1 and TRBJ1-3, with no clear D. Germline V gene data show CDR1 as SQVTM and CDR2 as ANQGSEA. This CDR3 has 15 residues. Trimming took off 1 base at V and 4 bases at J, with 14 bases between the two ends. CDR3 sequence: CSVEAPNSSGNTIYF. CDR3 nucleotides: TGCAGCGTTGAAGCCCCTAACAGCTCAGGAAACACCATATATTTT.

As regards this clonotype: A much larger clone sits a single nucleotide away, making a read error possible. CDR3 protein: CAGSEFPGLAYNEQFF. The CDR3 DNA follows: TGTGCCGGCAGTGAGTTTCCGGGACTAGCCTACAATGAGCAGTTCTTC. This chain connects TRBV6-2 or TRBV6-3 to TRBJ2-1; 8 positions agree with TRBD2. The germline V gene encodes CDR1 MNHEY and CDR2 SVGEGT. This CDR3 has 16 residues.

This clonotype was seen repeatedly, ten times or more. The rearrangement links TRBV29-1 to TRBJ1-4; D perhaps matches TRBD1 (6 bases). The germline V and J ends were trimmed by 0 bases and 4 bases, with 9 bases remaining between them. The germline V gene has CDR1 SQVTM and CDR2 ANQGSEA. The length of the CDR3 is 14 residues. CDR3 residues: CSVEEQGYNEKLFF. CDR3 in DNA: TGCAGCGTTGAAGAACAGGGTTATAATGAAAAACTGTTTTTT.

This clonotype appeared many times. The chain recombines TRBV30 with TRBJ2-2; D gene ambiguous. The CDR3 length is 12 residues. V lost 0 bases and J lost 4, with 3 bases in between. The germline V gene encodes CDR1 GTSNPN and CDR2 SVGIG (reference sequence). Here the CDR3 DNA reads TGTGCCTGGAGTGTACCCACCGGGGAGCTGTTTTTT. It codes for CAWSVPTGELFF.

With regard to this clonotype: Given a much more abundant clone one base away, this may be a read error. This chain connects TRBV20-1 to TRBJ2-2; tentative D call: TRBD2 (6 bases). The CDR3 has 14 amino acids. CDR1 and CDR2 (germline): DFQATT, SNEGSKA (reference sequence). The CDR3 loop is CSASIGGGTGGLFF. CDR3 nucleotide sequence: TGCAGTGCTAGCATCGGGGGAGGTACCGGGGGGCTGTTTTTT.

This clonotype was detected ten times or more. The chain links TRBV28 to TRBJ2-7, with D uncertain. The CDR3 spans 13 residues. Germline V gene sequence: CDR1 MDHEN, CDR2 SYDVKM. The V and J ends lost 5 bases and 1 base respectively, with 9 bases between them. This CDR3 reads CASSPNWSYEQYF. The CDR3 DNA follows: TGTGCCAGCAGTCCGAATTGGTCCTACGAGCAGTACTTC.

This clonotype was recorded many times. As DNA, the CDR3 is TGTGCCAGCAGCGTATACCTGGGCACTGAAGCTTTCTTT. Its translation: CASSVYLGTEAFF. The genes are TRBV9 and TRBJ1-1; the D is unclear. V lost 1 base and J 4 bases, leaving 8 bases between the germline ends. The V gene's germline CDR1 is SGDLS and CDR2 YYNGEE. The CDR3 is 13 residues long.

This clonotype was picked up many times. This sequence joins TRBV27 and TRBJ2-4, with a weak D call TRBD2 (5 bases). Trimming took 6 bases from V and 0 from J, leaving 15 bases between them. The CDR3 spans 16 residues. The germline gives CDR1 MNHEY, CDR2 SMNVEV (reference sequence). The DNA of the CDR3 is TGTGCCAGCAGCGAGGGCGCAGACACAGCCAAAAACATTCAGTACTTC. It yields the protein CASSEGADTAKNIQYF.

Ten or more counts support this clonotype. The chain uses TRBV6-2 or TRBV6-3 and TRBJ2-3, with 8 bases that match TRBD2. From germline, CDR1 is MNHEY and CDR2 SVGEGT. The trim removed 4 bases at V and 6 bases at J, leaving 12 bases unmatched. CDR3 length: 16 amino acids. CDR3 in DNA: TGTGCCAGCAGTTCCGAGCGAGCGGGAGTACCGGATACGCAGTATTTT. Amino acid sequence: CASSSERAGVPDTQYF.

Note on this clonotype: A clone one base away is much larger, so this may be a read error. The chain recombines TRBV6-5 with TRBJ2-5; D ambiguous. The CDR3 extends over 14 amino acids. Germline loops: CDR1 MNHEY, CDR2 SVGAGI. The CDR3 loop is CASSSGLGEEIQYF. The CDR3 DNA reads as TGTGCCAGCAGCTCCGGGTTGGGCGAGGAGATCCAGTACTTC.

This clonotype has ten or more counts. The genes are TRBV30 and TRBJ2-2; D gene unclear. CDR3 length: 13 amino acids. V lost 0 bases, J lost 1 base, and 3 bases lay in between. CDR1 is GTSNPN and CDR2 is SVGIG in the germline V gene (reference sequence). The CDR3 region has the DNA TGTGCCTGGAGTGTACTGAACACCGGGGAGCTGTTTTTT. This sequence encodes CAWSVLNTGELFF.

This clonotype was counted many times. The chain employs TRBV24-1 and TRBJ2-5; TRBD2 matches at 7 bases. Germline CDR1 reads KGHDR; CDR2 reads SFDVKD. V was pared by 4 bases and J by 5 bases, with 6 bases of the junction left unmatched. The CDR3 is made up of 14 amino acids. The CDR3 coding sequence is TGTGCCACCAGTGACCCGGGGAGGGCGGAGACCCAGTACTTC. Its translation: CATSDPGRAETQYF.

V usage is TRBV29-1 and J usage is TRBJ2-1; D unclear. The CDR3 runs to 17 residues. Germline V gene lookup returns CDR1 SQVTM and CDR2 ANQGSEA. V was pared by 2 bases and J by 0 bases, with 17 bases between. CDR3 in amino acids: CSVESASWKSSYNEQFF. CDR3 DNA: TGCAGCGTTGAAAGCGCTTCGTGGAAAAGCTCCTACAATGAGCAGTTCTTC.

There are many counts of this clonotype. The chain links TRBV15 to TRBJ2-7; 9 bases map to TRBD2. The V gene end was trimmed by 0 bases and the J gene end by 6 bases; junction bases not matched to a gene: 9. Per germline, CDR1 LNHNV and CDR2 YYDKDF (reference sequence). The CDR3 spans 16 residues. The chain's CDR3 is CATSRDWGLARSEQYF. As DNA, the CDR3 is TGTGCCACCAGCAGAGATTGGGGACTAGCCCGATCCGAGCAGTACTTC.

This clonotype was recorded many times. This chain uses TRBV7-6 with TRBJ2-5, with a weak D call TRBD2 (5 bases). The ends were cut back, 5 bases at V and 5 bases at J, with 9 bases in the middle. The CDR3 runs to 12 residues. The germline gives CDR1 SGHVS, CDR2 FNYEAQ. CDR3 sequence: CASSPPSETQYF. For the CDR3, the DNA is TGTGCCAGCAGCCCACCTAGCGAGACCCAGTACTTC.

This clonotype was observed at least ten times. The chain combines TRBV9 with TRBJ1-3; weak D call: TRBD1 (5 bases). CDR3 size: 18 residues. V was shortened by 4 bases and J by 0 bases, with 20 bases between the two germline ends. The V gene's germline CDR1 is SGDLS and CDR2 YYNGEE. The CDR3 sequence is CASSPDGGAHVSGNTIYF. CDR3 bases: TGTGCCAGCAGCCCCGATGGAGGGGCACACGTCTCTGGAAACACCATATATTTT.

Only a few counts were recorded for this clonotype. The V gene is TRBV20-1, the J gene TRBJ2-2, with 7 positions matching TRBD1. CDR1 and CDR2 (germline): DFQATT, SNEGSKA (reference sequence). The CDR3 totals 14 residues. J lost 6 bases, V lost 6 bases, and 10 bases had no gene match. DNA of the CDR3: TGCAGTGCCGGAACAGGGGTTGGTGCCGGGGAGCTGTTTTTT. Encoded protein: CSAGTGVGAGELFF.

The V call is TRBV27, the J call TRBJ2-7, with TRBD1 as a possible D gene (5 bases). CDR1 and CDR2 from the germline V gene are MNHEY and SMNVEV (reference sequence). This CDR3 is 13 amino acids long. Trimming took 2 bases from V and 2 from J, leaving 7 bases between them. The CDR3 bases are TGTGCCAGCAGTTTAAGGGGCCCCTACGAGCAGTACTTC. The encoded protein is CASSLRGPYEQYF.

This clonotype has at least ten counts. The chain recombines TRBV14 with TRBJ2-7; a weak D match, TRBD2 (6 bases). In germline, CDR1 is SGHDN, CDR2 FVKESK. The CDR3 runs to 14 residues. The V gene lost 5 bases and the J gene lost 2 bases, with 13 bases spanning the gap. The DNA for the CDR3 is TGTGCCAGCAGCTGGGGAGGAGGGCCCTACGAGCAGTACTTC. Translating it yields CASSWGGGPYEQYF.

This clonotype has a count of ten or more. The rearrangement links TRBV7-9 to TRBJ1-3; D might be TRBD1 (5 bases). CDR3 length equals 15 residues. CDR1 SEHNR and CDR2 FQNEAQ come from the germline V gene (reference sequence). V gave up 5 bases and J gave up 1 base, with 12 bases separating them. CDR3 sequence reads: CASSPGRASGNTIYF. The CDR3 DNA reads as TGTGCCAGCAGCCCGGGGCGGGCATCTGGAAACACCATATATTTT.

By proportion, this clonotype is medium-sized (0.01 to 0.1%). The chain links TRBV29-1 to TRBJ2-3; 8 nucleotides match TRBD2. The junction had 11 bases not matched to a gene; V was cut back by 5 bases and J by 4 bases. This CDR3 spans 15 amino acids. Germline V CDR1 and CDR2: SQVTM, ANQGSEA. The CDR3, as DNA: TGCAGCGTTCAAAAAGGGACTAGGGTTCCAGATACGCAGTATTTT. Protein product: CSVQKGTRVPDTQYF.

For this clonotype: This clone may be a read error of a much larger clone one base away. This rearrangement joins TRBV6-2 or TRBV6-3 to TRBJ1-1, with TRBD1 matching over 8 bases. The CDR3 contains 13 residues. Germline-derived CDR1 and CDR2 are MNHEY and SVGEGT. Here the CDR3 DNA reads TGTGCCAGCAGTCCTGGGACAGGTGCTGAAACTTTCTTT. Encoded protein: CASSPGTGAETFF.